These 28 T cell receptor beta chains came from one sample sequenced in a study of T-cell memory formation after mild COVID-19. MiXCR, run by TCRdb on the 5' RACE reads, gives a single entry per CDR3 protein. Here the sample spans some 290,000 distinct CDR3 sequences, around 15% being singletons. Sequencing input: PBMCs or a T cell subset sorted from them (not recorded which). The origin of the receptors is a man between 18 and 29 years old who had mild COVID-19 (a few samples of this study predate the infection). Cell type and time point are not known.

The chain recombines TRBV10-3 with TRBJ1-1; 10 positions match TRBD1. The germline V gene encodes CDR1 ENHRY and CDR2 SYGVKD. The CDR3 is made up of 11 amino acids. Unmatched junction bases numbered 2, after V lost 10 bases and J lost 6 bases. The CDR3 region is CATGTGAEAFF. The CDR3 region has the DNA TGTGCCACAGGGACAGGGGCTGAAGCTTTCTTT.

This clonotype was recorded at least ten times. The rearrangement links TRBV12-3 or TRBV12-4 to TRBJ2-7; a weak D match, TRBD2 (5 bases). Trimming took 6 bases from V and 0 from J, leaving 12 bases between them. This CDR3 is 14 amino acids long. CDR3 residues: CASSPRLNSYEQYF. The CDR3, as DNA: TGTGCCAGCAGCCCCCGACTAAACTCCTACGAGCAGTACTTC.

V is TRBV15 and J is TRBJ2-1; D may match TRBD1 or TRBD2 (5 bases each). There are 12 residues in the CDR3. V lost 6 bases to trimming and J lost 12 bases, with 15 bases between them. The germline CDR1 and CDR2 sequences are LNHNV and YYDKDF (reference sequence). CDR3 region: CATSRGPWGQFF. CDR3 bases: TGTGCCACCAGTCGGGGACCGTGGGGGCAGTTCTTC.

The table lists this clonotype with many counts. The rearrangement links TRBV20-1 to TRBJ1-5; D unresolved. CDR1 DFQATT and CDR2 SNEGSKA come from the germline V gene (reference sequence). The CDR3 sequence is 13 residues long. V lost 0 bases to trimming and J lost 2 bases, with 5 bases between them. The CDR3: CSARDGGNQPQHF. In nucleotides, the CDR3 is TGCAGTGCTAGAGATGGGGGCAATCAGCCCCAGCATTTT.

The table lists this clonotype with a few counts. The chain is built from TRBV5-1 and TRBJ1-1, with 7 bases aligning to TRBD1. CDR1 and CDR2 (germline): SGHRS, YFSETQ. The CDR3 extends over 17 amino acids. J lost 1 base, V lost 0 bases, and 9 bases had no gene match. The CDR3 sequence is CASSLGPRQGGNTEAFF. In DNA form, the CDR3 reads TGCGCCAGCAGCTTGGGGCCTCGACAGGGAGGGAACACTGAAGCTTTCTTT.

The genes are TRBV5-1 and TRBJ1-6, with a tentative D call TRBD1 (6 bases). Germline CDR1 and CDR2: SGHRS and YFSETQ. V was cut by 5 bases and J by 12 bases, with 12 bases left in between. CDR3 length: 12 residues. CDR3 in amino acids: CASRQGQEPLHF. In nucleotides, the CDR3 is TGCGCCAGCAGGCAGGGACAAGAACCCCTCCACTTT.

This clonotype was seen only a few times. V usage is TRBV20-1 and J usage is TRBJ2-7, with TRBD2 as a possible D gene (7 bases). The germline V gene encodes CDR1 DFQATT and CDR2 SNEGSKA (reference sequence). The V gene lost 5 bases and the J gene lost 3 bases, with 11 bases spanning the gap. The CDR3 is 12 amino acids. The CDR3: CSALRGGYEQYF. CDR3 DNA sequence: TGCAGTGCTCTTAGGGGGGGCTACGAGCAGTACTTC.

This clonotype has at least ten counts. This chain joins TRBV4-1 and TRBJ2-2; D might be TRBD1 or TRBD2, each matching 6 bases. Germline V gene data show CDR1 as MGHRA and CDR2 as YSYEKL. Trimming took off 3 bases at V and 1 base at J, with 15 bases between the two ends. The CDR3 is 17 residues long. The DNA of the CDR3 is TGCGCCAGCAGCCACCCCCGGGGGCGGAAGAACACCGGGGAGCTGTTTTTT. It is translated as CASSHPRGRKNTGELFF.

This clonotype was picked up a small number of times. CDR3 loop: CASSIAGRFNYGYTF. In DNA, the CDR3 is TGTGCCAGTAGTATCGCGGGACGGTTTAACTATGGCTACACCTTC. This chain uses TRBV19 with TRBJ1-2; D might be TRBD1 (5 bases). There are 15 residues in the CDR3. Germline V gene data show CDR1 as LNHDA and CDR2 as SQIVND (reference sequence). V lost 3 bases to trimming and J lost 1 base, with 12 bases between them.

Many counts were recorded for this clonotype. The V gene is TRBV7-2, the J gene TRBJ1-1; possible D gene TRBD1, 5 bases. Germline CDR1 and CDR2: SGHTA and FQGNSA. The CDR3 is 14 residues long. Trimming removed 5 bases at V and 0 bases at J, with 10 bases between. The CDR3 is CASSRGGMNTEAFF. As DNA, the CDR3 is TGTGCCAGCAGCCGCGGGGGGATGAACACTGAAGCTTTCTTT.

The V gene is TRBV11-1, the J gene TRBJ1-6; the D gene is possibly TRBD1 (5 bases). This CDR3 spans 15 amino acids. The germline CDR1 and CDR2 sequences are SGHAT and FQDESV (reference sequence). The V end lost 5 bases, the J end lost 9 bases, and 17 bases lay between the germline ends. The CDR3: CASSQRTGGGSPLHF. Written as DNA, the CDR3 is TGTGCCAGCAGCCAACGAACGGGGGGGGGTTCACCCCTCCACTTT.

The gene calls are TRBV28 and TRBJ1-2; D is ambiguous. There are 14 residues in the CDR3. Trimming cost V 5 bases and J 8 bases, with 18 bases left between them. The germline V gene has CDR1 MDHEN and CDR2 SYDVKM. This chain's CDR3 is CASSIRTDPRGYTF. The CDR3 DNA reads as TGTGCCAGCAGTATCAGGACCGACCCTCGGGGCTACACCTTC.

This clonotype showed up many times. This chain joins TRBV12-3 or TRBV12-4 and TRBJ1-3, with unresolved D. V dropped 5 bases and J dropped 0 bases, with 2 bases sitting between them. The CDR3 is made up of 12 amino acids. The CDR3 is CASSLSGNTIYF. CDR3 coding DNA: TGTGCCAGCAGTCTCTCTGGAAACACCATATATTTT.

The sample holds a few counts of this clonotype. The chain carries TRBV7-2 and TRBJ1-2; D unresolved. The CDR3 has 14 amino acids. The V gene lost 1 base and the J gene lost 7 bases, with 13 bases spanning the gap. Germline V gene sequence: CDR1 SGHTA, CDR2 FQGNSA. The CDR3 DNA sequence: TGTGCCAGCAGCTTAGATCACGGGTCATTTGGCTACACCTTC. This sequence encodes CASSLDHGSFGYTF.

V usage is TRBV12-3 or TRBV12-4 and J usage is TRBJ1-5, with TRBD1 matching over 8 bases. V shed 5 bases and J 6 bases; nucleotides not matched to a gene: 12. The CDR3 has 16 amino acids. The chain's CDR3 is CASSPQDRAISQPQHF. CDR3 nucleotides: TGTGCCAGCAGTCCCCAGGACAGGGCGATCAGTCAGCCCCAGCATTTT.

The CDR3 region has the DNA TGCGCCAGCAGCCAAGTAGCAGGAAACAAAAACATTCAGTACTTC. It specifies CASSQVAGNKNIQYF. The chain employs TRBV4-3 and TRBJ2-4; D is unresolved. This CDR3 has 15 residues. Looked up from germline, CDR1 is LGHNA and CDR2 is YSLEER. Between the trimmed V and J ends, which lost 1 base and 3 bases, there was a span of 10 bases.

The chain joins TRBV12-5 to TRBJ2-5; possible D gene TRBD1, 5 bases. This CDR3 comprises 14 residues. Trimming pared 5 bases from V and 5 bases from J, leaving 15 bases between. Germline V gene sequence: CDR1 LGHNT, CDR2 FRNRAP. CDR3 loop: CASGGPLGAETQYF. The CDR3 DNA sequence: TGTGCTAGTGGTGGCCCGTTAGGGGCGGAGACCCAGTACTTC.

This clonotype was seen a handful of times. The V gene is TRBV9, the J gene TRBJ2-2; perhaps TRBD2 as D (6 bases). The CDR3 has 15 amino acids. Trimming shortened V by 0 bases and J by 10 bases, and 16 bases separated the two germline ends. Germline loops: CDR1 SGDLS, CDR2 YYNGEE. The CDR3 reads CASSVEGREHQELFF. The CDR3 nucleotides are TGTGCCAGCAGCGTAGAAGGGCGGGAACATCAGGAGCTGTTTTTT.

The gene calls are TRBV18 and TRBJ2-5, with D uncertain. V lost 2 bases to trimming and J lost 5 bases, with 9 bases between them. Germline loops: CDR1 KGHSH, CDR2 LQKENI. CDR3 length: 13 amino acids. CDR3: CASSPRKVETQYF. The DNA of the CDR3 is TGTGCCAGCTCACCAAGGAAGGTTGAGACCCAGTACTTC.

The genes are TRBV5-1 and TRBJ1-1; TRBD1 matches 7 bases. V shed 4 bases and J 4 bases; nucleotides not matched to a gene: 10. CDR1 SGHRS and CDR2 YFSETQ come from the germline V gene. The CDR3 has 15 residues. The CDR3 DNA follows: TGCGCCAGCAGCATACGAGGGGGCGCAGGCACTGAAGCTTTCTTT. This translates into CASSIRGGAGTEAFF.

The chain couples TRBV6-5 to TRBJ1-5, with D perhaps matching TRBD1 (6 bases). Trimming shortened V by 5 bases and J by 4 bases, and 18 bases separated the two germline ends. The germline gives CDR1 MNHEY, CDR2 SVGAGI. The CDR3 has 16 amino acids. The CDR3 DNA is TGTGCCAGCAGTAGAAGACTACAGGGAGGTAATCAGCCCCAGCATTTT. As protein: CASSRRLQGGNQPQHF.

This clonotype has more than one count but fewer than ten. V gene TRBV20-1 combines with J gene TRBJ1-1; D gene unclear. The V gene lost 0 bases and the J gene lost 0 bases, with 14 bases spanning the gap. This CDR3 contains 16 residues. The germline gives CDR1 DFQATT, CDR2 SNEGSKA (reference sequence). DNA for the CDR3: TGCAGTGCTAGAGATACGTTGTGGGCAATGAACACTGAAGCTTTCTTT. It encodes CSARDTLWAMNTEAFF.

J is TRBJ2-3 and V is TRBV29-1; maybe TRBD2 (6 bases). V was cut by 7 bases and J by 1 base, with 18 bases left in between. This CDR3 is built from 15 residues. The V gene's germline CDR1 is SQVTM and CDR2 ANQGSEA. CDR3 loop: CSAATTSGGTDTQYF. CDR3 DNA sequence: TGCAGCGCCGCCACGACTAGTGGTGGCACAGATACGCAGTATTTT.

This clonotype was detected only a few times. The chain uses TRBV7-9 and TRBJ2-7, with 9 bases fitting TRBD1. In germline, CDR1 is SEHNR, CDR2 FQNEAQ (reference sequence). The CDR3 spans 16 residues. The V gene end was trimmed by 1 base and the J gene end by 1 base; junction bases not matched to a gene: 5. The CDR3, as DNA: TGTGCCAGCAGCTTAGATACAGGGGGCGCTTCCTACGAGCAGTACTTC. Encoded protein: CASSLDTGGASYEQYF.

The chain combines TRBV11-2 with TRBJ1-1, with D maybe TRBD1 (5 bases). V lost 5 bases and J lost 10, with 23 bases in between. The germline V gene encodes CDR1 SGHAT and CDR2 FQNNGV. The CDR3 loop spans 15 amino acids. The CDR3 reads CASSTLARSGRAAFF. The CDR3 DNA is TGTGCCAGCAGCACCCTAGCCCGCTCAGGGCGGGCAGCTTTCTTT. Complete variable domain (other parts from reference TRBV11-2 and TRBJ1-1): EAGVAQSPRYKIIEKRQSVAFWCNPISGHATLYWYQQILGQGPKLLIQFQNNGVVDDSQLPKDRFSAERLKGVDSTLKIQPAKLEDSAVYLCASSTLARSGRAAFFGQGTRLTVV.

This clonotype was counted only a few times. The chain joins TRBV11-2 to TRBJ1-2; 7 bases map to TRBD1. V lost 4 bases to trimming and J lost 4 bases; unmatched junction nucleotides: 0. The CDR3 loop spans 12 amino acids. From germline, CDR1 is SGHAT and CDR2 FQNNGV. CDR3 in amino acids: CASSYRGYGYTF. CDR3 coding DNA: TGTGCCAGCAGCTACAGGGGCTATGGCTACACCTTC.

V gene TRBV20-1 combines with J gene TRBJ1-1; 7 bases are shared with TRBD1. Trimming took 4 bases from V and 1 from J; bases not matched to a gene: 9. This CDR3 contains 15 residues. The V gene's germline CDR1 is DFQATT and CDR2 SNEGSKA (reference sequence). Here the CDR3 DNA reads TGCAGTGCTACCACCCCGACAGGGAGGAACACTGAAGCTTTCTTT. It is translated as CSATTPTGRNTEAFF.

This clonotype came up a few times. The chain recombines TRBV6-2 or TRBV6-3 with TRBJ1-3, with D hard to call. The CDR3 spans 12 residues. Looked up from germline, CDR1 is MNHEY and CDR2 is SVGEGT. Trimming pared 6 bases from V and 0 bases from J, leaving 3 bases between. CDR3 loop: CASSISGNTIYF. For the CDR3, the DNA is TGTGCCAGCAGCATCTCTGGAAACACCATATATTTT.